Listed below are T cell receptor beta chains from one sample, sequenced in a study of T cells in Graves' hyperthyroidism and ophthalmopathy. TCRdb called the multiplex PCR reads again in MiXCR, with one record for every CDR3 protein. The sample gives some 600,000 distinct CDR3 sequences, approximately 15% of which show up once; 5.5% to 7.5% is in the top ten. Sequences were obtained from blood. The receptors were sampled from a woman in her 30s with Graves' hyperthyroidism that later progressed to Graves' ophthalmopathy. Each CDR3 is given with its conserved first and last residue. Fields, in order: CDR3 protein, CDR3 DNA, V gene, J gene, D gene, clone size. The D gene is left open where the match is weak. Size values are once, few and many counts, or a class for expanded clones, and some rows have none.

CDR3 protein: CASRQHSYNEQFF; CDR3 DNA: TGTGCCAGCAGACAGCACTCCTACAATGAGCAGTTCTTC; V gene: TRBV28; J gene: TRBJ2-1; D gene: NA; clone size: many
CDR3 protein: CASSVGTAAYEQYF; CDR3 DNA: TGTGCCAGCAGTGTTGGGACAGCCGCCTACGAGCAGTACTTC; V gene: TRBV6-1; J gene: TRBJ2-7; D gene: TRBD1; clone size: many
CDR3 protein: CASRGRVANYGYTF; CDR3 DNA: TGCGCCAGCCGGGGGAGGGTCGCTAACTATGGCTACACCTTC; V gene: TRBV5-1; J gene: TRBJ1-2; D gene: NA; clone size: NA
CDR3 protein: CASSQDASSYEQYF; CDR3 DNA: TGTGCCAGCAGCCAAGATGCGAGCTCCTACGAGCAGTACTTC; V gene: TRBV4-2; J gene: TRBJ2-7; D gene: NA; clone size: few
CDR3 protein: CASSPTAGGGKTQYF; CDR3 DNA: TGTGCCAGCAGCCCCACTGCTGGGGGCGGAAAGACCCAGTACTTC; V gene: TRBV7-8; J gene: TRBJ2-5; D gene: NA; clone size: few
CDR3 protein: CATSPLGTTGNSPLHF; CDR3 DNA: TGTGCCACCAGCCCCCTAGGGACGACTGGCAATTCACCCCTCCACTTT; V gene: TRBV15; J gene: TRBJ1-6; D gene: NA; clone size: many
CDR3 protein: CASSLRAHNYGYTF; CDR3 DNA: TGTGCCAGCAGTTTAAGGGCTCATAACTATGGCTACACCTTC; V gene: TRBV28; J gene: TRBJ1-2; D gene: NA; clone size: many
CDR3 protein: CASSPGSGLAARQYF; CDR3 DNA: TGTGCCAGCAGTCCGGGGAGCGGACTAGCGGCGCGGCAGTACTTC; V gene: TRBV27; J gene: TRBJ2-7; D gene: TRBD2; clone size: many
CDR3 protein: CAWSRLADSTDTQYF; CDR3 DNA: TGTGCCTGGAGTAGACTAGCAGATAGCACAGATACGCAGTATTTT; V gene: TRBV30; J gene: TRBJ2-3; D gene: TRBD2; clone size: many
CDR3 protein: CASSSREGRGDSYEQYF; CDR3 DNA: TGTGCCAGCAGCTCCCGAGAGGGCAGGGGTGACTCCTACGAGCAGTACTTC; V gene: TRBV5-5; J gene: TRBJ2-7; D gene: NA; clone size: NA
CDR3 protein: CASSFRVSGNTIYF; CDR3 DNA: TGTGCCAGCAGCTTCAGGGTATCCGGAAACACCATATATTTT; V gene: TRBV7-8; J gene: TRBJ1-3; D gene: NA; clone size: many
CDR3 protein: CALGGGTDTQYF; CDR3 DNA: TGTGCCCTCGGGGGAGGCACAGATACGCAGTATTTT; V gene: TRBV7-9; J gene: TRBJ2-3; D gene: NA; clone size: few
CDR3 protein: CASRNWGQGGIETQYF; CDR3 DNA: TGTGCCAGCAGGAACTGGGGGCAGGGTGGTATAGAGACCCAGTACTTC; V gene: TRBV2; J gene: TRBJ2-5; D gene: NA; clone size: many
CDR3 protein: CSASVGGAEYEAFF; CDR3 DNA: TGCAGTGCTAGTGTAGGGGGCGCCGAATATGAAGCTTTCTTT; V gene: TRBV20-1; J gene: TRBJ1-1; D gene: TRBD1; clone size: many
CDR3 protein: CASSPNDRLYYGYTF; CDR3 DNA: TGTGCCAGCAGCCCTAATGACAGGCTCTACTATGGCTACACCTTC; V gene: TRBV27; J gene: TRBJ1-2; D gene: NA; clone size: many
CDR3 protein: CASSPPSGRDLRSEQFF; CDR3 DNA: TGTGCCAGCAGCCCACCTAGCGGGAGGGACCTCCGGAGTGAGCAGTTCTTC; V gene: TRBV7-3; J gene: TRBJ2-1; D gene: TRBD2; clone size: NA
CDR3 protein: CAWSVGGVAEAFF; CDR3 DNA: TGTGCCTGGAGTGTTGGGGGAGTTGCAGAAGCTTTCTTT; V gene: TRBV30; J gene: TRBJ1-1; D gene: NA; clone size: many
CDR3 protein: CATREDSTSTDTQYF; CDR3 DNA: TGTGCCACCAGAGAGGACAGCACTAGCACAGATACGCAGTATTTT; V gene: TRBV24-1; J gene: TRBJ2-3; D gene: NA; clone size: NA
CDR3 protein: CASSIGLVNEQFF; CDR3 DNA: TGTGCCAGTAGTATTGGTTTGGTGAATGAGCAGTTCTTC; V gene: TRBV19; J gene: TRBJ2-1; D gene: NA; clone size: NA
CDR3 protein: CASSLTTSGTYEQYF; CDR3 DNA: TGTGCCAGCAGCTTGACGACTAGCGGAACCTACGAGCAGTACTTC; V gene: TRBV7-9; J gene: TRBJ2-7; D gene: TRBD2; clone size: few
CDR3 protein: CSALPRGPEAFF; CDR3 DNA: TGCAGTGCCCTCCCGAGAGGGCCTGAAGCTTTCTTT; V gene: TRBV20-1; J gene: TRBJ1-1; D gene: NA; clone size: few
CDR3 protein: CASTAPGQETQYF; CDR3 DNA: TGTGCCAGCACCGCGCCAGGTCAAGAGACCCAGTACTTC; V gene: TRBV6-2/TRBV6-3; J gene: TRBJ2-5; D gene: NA; clone size: NA
CDR3 protein: CATQRGQGAWETQYF; CDR3 DNA: TGTGCCACCCAGAGGGGACAGGGGGCTTGGGAGACCCAGTACTTC; V gene: TRBV2; J gene: TRBJ2-5; D gene: TRBD1; clone size: many
CDR3 protein: CASSPTVGFGVSGANVLTF; CDR3 DNA: TGTGCCAGCAGCCCCACTGTGGGGTTCGGGGTCTCTGGGGCCAACGTCCTGACTTTC; V gene: TRBV7-2; J gene: TRBJ2-6; D gene: NA; clone size: many
CDR3 protein: CASSLNTYGAYEQYF; CDR3 DNA: TGTGCCAGCAGCTTAAATACATACGGAGCCTACGAGCAGTACTTC; V gene: TRBV11-3; J gene: TRBJ2-7; D gene: NA; clone size: NA
CDR3 protein: CASSTWTSGSGTDTQYF; CDR3 DNA: TGTGCCAGTAGTACTTGGACTAGCGGGAGTGGTACAGATACGCAGTATTTT; V gene: TRBV19; J gene: TRBJ2-3; D gene: TRBD2; clone size: many
CDR3 protein: CASSYSQGTGTFGYEQYF; CDR3 DNA: TGTGCCAGCAGTTACTCACAGGGCACGGGCACGTTCGGGTACGAGCAGTACTTC; V gene: TRBV6-6; J gene: TRBJ2-7; D gene: NA; clone size: many
CDR3 protein: CAIMGAVGGRPDNEQFF; CDR3 DNA: TGTGCCATCATGGGGGCGGTTGGCGGGAGGCCGGACAATGAGCAGTTCTTC; V gene: TRBV10-3; J gene: TRBJ2-1; D gene: TRBD2; clone size: few
CDR3 protein: CASSRTSGIIEQYF; CDR3 DNA: TGTGCCAGCAGCAGGACTAGCGGGATCATCGAGCAGTACTTC; V gene: TRBV11-1; J gene: TRBJ2-7; D gene: TRBD2; clone size: many
CDR3 protein: CASSSPGWNTEAFF; CDR3 DNA: TGTGCCAGCAGCTCCCCAGGGTGGAACACTGAAGCTTTCTTT; V gene: TRBV7-2; J gene: TRBJ1-1; D gene: NA; clone size: many
CDR3 protein: CSVEFVLNTEAFF; CDR3 DNA: TGCAGCGTTGAATTTGTCTTGAACACTGAAGCTTTCTTT; V gene: TRBV29-1; J gene: TRBJ1-1; D gene: NA; clone size: many
CDR3 protein: CASSLAHSPTDTQYF; CDR3 DNA: TGTGCCAGCAGCTTAGCGCACTCACCCACAGATACGCAGTATTTT; V gene: TRBV7-2; J gene: TRBJ2-3; D gene: NA; clone size: many
CDR3 protein: CATSDPGTGSDEQFF; CDR3 DNA: TGTGCCACCAGTGATCCCGGGACAGGGTCCGATGAGCAGTTCTTC; V gene: TRBV24-1; J gene: TRBJ2-1; D gene: TRBD1; clone size: NA
CDR3 protein: CASTLPGRYYEQYF; CDR3 DNA: TGTGCCAGCACCCTTCCCGGGAGGTACTACGAGCAGTACTTC; V gene: TRBV28; J gene: TRBJ2-7; D gene: TRBD2; clone size: many
CDR3 protein: CAIKGGADSPLHF; CDR3 DNA: TGTGCCATCAAAGGGGGTGCAGATTCACCCCTCCACTTT; V gene: TRBV27; J gene: TRBJ1-6; D gene: NA; clone size: many
CDR3 protein: CATSSRRSSNYGYTF; CDR3 DNA: TGTGCCACCAGCAGCCGACGGAGCTCTAACTATGGCTACACCTTC; V gene: TRBV15; J gene: TRBJ1-2; D gene: NA; clone size: NA
CDR3 protein: CASTAGNRVQPQHF; CDR3 DNA: TGTGCCAGTACCGCGGGGAACAGGGTGCAGCCCCAGCATTTT; V gene: TRBV19; J gene: TRBJ1-5; D gene: NA; clone size: NA
CDR3 protein: CASSIANRQETQYF; CDR3 DNA: TGTGCCAGTAGTATAGCAAACCGCCAAGAGACCCAGTACTTC; V gene: TRBV19; J gene: TRBJ2-5; D gene: NA; clone size: few
CDR3 protein: CASSEAGTEADTQYF; CDR3 DNA: TGTGCCAGCAGTGAAGCGGGGACGGAGGCAGATACGCAGTATTTT; V gene: TRBV2; J gene: TRBJ2-3; D gene: NA; clone size: many
CDR3 protein: CASRGGLGQPQHF; CDR3 DNA: TGTGCCAGCAGAGGAGGACTGGGTCAGCCCCAGCATTTT; V gene: TRBV6-2/TRBV6-3; J gene: TRBJ1-5; D gene: NA; clone size: many
CDR3 protein: CASSLSPGIYEQYF; CDR3 DNA: TGTGCCAGCAGTTTATCACCCGGGATTTACGAGCAGTACTTC; V gene: TRBV28; J gene: TRBJ2-7; D gene: NA; clone size: many
CDR3 protein: CASSPPGQYTQYF; CDR3 DNA: TGTGCCAGCAGCCCTCCTGGACAGTATACGCAGTATTTT; V gene: TRBV7-3; J gene: TRBJ2-3; D gene: NA; clone size: many
CDR3 protein: CASSLGDYKETQYF; CDR3 DNA: TGTGCCAGCAGCTTGGGGGACTATAAAGAGACCCAGTACTTC; V gene: TRBV7-9; J gene: TRBJ2-5; D gene: TRBD2; clone size: few
CDR3 protein: CVSRPGTSGRAWDTQYF; CDR3 DNA: TGTGTCAGCAGACCCGGGACTAGCGGGAGGGCGTGGGATACGCAGTATTTT; V gene: TRBV12-3/TRBV12-4; J gene: TRBJ2-3; D gene: TRBD2; clone size: NA
CDR3 protein: CASSQGRGDRGPTTYGYTF; CDR3 DNA: TGTGCCAGCAGCCAAGGTCGGGGGGACAGGGGACCTACCACCTATGGCTACACCTTC; V gene: TRBV3-1; J gene: TRBJ1-2; D gene: TRBD1; clone size: few
CDR3 protein: CGVVRQLGSYTF; CDR3 DNA: TGCGGCGTTGTTCGGCAGCTCGGAAGCTACACCTTC; V gene: TRBV29-1; J gene: TRBJ1-2; D gene: NA; clone size: NA
CDR3 protein: CASSPAGAGLEKLFF; CDR3 DNA: TGCGCCAGCAGCCCGGCTGGGGCGGGCCTAGAAAAACTGTTTTTT; V gene: TRBV5-1; J gene: TRBJ1-4; D gene: NA; clone size: few
CDR3 protein: CASSPPLTDRGGYNEQFF; CDR3 DNA: TGTGCCAGCTCACCACCACTAACCGACAGGGGTGGATACAATGAGCAGTTCTTC; V gene: TRBV18; J gene: TRBJ2-1; D gene: TRBD1; clone size: few
CDR3 protein: CASSPQPGQVSYEQYF; CDR3 DNA: TGTGCCAGCAGCCCACAACCTGGACAGGTCTCCTACGAGCAGTACTTC; V gene: TRBV9; J gene: TRBJ2-7; D gene: TRBD1; clone size: few
CDR3 protein: CASSYSRIKATGLTGVYGYTF; CDR3 DNA: TGTGCCAGCAGTTACTCGAGGATAAAAGCTACGGGATTGACGGGGGTCTATGGCTACACCTTC; V gene: TRBV6-5; J gene: TRBJ1-2; D gene: NA; clone size: NA
CDR3 protein: CATSDLGSLYTF; CDR3 DNA: TGTGCCACCAGTGATTTGGGCAGCCTATACACCTTC; V gene: TRBV24-1; J gene: TRBJ1-2; D gene: NA; clone size: many
CDR3 protein: CASSQAVTGRSPTDGYTF; CDR3 DNA: TGTGCCAGCAGCCAAGCGGTGACAGGACGGTCCCCAACTGATGGCTACACCTTC; V gene: TRBV14; J gene: TRBJ1-2; D gene: NA; clone size: NA